This TCR beta chain was sequenced for a study of blood T cells in healthy people across ages. Next came a second PCR, run for about 6 to 12 cycles, which used a sample-barcoded 5' primer along with a J-beta primer mix. TCRdb recomputed calls from the 5' RACE reads with MiXCR, one row per CDR3 protein. The table includes 1.5 million to 1.8 million distinct CDR3 sequences, 35% to 45% detected once. This clonotype was detected a few times. Antigen unknown. Findings and caveats of the study: Among long-lived donors, naive CD4+ cells were more numerous and diversity higher than in aged donors.

Germline values: CDR1 MNHNY, CDR2 SVGAGI (reference sequence). The CDR3 runs 16 residues. Trimming took off 0 bases at V and 6 bases at J, with 18 bases between the two ends. This chain links TRBV6-6 with TRBJ2-7; weak D call: TRBD1 (6 bases). Sequenced input: blood. The sequence was obtained from a woman aged 18 to 35 in good health. CDR3 nucleotides: TGTGCCAGCAGTTACTCGATAGACAGGTCGGCGAGCGAGCAGTACTTC. Protein product: CASSYSIDRSASEQYF.